This T cell receptor beta chain emerged from a study of T cells in Graves' hyperthyroidism and ophthalmopathy. The CDR3 has 16 residues. Trimming removed 3 bases at V and 0 bases at J, with 14 bases between. The germline gives CDR1 SGHRS, CDR2 YFSETQ. Stable disease denoted Graves' hyperthyroidism without ophthalmopathy progression within 18 months. Diagnosis rested on symptoms, serum thyroxine and TRAb, thyroid ultrasound, and orbital computed tomography. This clonotype has more than one count but fewer than ten. There were TCR beta CDR3 regions amplified from RNA transcripts. The HTBI primer set was used in a first-round RT-PCR of the TCR CDR3. TCRdb itself ran the multiplex PCR reads through MiXCR, one entry per CDR3 protein. The data hold more than 550,000 distinct CDR3 sequences, with 15% to 20% observed a single time.

The V and J genes are TRBV5-1 and TRBJ2-3; D is uncertain. Sequencing was done on a sample of blood. The origin of this receptor is a man in his fifties with Graves' hyperthyroidism. Here the CDR3 DNA reads TGCGCCAGCAGCTCCGGCGACTGGGCCAGCACAGATACGCAGTATTTT. Translating it yields CASSSGDWASTDTQYF.